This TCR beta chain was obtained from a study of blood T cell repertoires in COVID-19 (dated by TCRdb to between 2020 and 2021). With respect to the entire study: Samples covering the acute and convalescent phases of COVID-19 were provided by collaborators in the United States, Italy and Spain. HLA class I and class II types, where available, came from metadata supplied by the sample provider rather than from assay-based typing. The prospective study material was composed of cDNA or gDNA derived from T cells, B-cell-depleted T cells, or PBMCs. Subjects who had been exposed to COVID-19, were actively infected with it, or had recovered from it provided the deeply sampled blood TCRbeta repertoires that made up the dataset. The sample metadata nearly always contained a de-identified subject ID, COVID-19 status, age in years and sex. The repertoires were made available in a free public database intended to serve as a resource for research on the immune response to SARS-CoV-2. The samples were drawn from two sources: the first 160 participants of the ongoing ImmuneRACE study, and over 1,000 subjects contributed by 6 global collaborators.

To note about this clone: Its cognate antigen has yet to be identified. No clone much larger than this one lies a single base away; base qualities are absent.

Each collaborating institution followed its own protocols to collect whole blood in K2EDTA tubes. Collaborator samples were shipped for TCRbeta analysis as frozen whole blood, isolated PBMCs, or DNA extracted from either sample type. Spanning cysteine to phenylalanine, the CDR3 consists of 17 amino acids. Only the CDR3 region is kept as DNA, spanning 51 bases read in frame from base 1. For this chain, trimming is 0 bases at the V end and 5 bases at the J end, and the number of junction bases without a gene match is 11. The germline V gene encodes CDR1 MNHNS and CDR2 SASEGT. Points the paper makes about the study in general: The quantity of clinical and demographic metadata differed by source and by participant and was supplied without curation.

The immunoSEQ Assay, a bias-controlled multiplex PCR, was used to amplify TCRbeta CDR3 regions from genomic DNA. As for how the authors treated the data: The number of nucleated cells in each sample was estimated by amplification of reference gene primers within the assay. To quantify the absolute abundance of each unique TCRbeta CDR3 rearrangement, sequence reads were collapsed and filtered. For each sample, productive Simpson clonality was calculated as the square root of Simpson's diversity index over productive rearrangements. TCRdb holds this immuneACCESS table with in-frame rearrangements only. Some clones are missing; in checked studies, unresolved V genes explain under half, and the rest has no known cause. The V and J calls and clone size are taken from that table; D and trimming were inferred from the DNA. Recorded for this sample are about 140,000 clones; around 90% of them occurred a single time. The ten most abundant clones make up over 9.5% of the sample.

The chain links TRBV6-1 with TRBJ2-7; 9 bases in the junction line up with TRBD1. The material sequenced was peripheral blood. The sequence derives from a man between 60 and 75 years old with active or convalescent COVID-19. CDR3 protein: CASSEALSGTGRDEQYF. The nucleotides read TGTGCCAGCAGTGAAGCGCTTTCTGGGACAGGGAGGGACGAGCAGTACTTC.